A single sample gave rise to the 13 T cell receptor beta chains below, sequenced in a study of blood T cell repertoires in COVID-19. Method: immunoSEQ multiplex PCR; TCRdb's copy keeps in-frame clones and lacks some. Of approximately 250,000 clones listed, around 90% are singletons. Sequencing was done on a sample of peripheral blood. The origin of the receptors is a man younger than 40 with COVID-19, enrolled during active disease.

The chain recombines TRBV6-5 with TRBJ1-1; 9 bases align to TRBD1. The junction had 6 bases not matched to a gene; V was cut back by 7 bases and J by 0 bases. The V gene's germline CDR1 is MNHEY and CDR2 SVGAGI. There are 15 residues in the CDR3. The CDR3 loop is CASNGRTGVNTEAFF. CDR3 nucleotide sequence: TGTGCCAGCAACGGAAGGACAGGGGTGAACACTGAAGCTTTCTTT.

V and J are TRBV5-1 and TRBJ1-2; a weak D match, TRBD1 (6 bases). The CDR3 has 16 amino acids. The V gene lost 6 bases and the J gene lost 6 bases, with 24 bases spanning the gap. Germline V gene lookup returns CDR1 SGHRS and CDR2 YFSETQ. The CDR3 DNA is TGCGCCAGCACCGATTTGGGGCACAGGGACCTGGATGGCTACACCTTC. Amino acids: CASTDLGHRDLDGYTF.

The CDR3 sequence is CATSSYINEQFF. The CDR3 DNA is TGTGCCACCAGCTCTTATATCAATGAGCAGTTCTTC. The V and J genes are TRBV24-1 and TRBJ2-1; D gene uncertain. The CDR3 loop spans 12 amino acids. Trimming cost V 7 bases and J 6 bases, with 9 bases left between them. The germline V gene has CDR1 KGHDR and CDR2 SFDVKD.

In DNA form, the CDR3 reads TGTGCCACCCAGGGGGCGCCCGGAAACACCATATATTTT. It encodes CATQGAPGNTIYF. The chain employs TRBV24-1 and TRBJ1-3; TRBD1 aligns across 8 bases. This CDR3 comprises 13 residues. V was pared by 9 bases and J by 4 bases, with 4 bases of the junction left unmatched. Germline CDR1 and CDR2: KGHDR and SFDVKD.

The V and J genes are TRBV3-1 (or the pseudogene TRBV3-2) and TRBJ2-1; 9 bases are a match to TRBD1. Germline lookup yields CDR1 LGHDT and CDR2 YNNKEL (reference sequence). The CDR3 has 15 residues. The ends lost 1 base at V and 8 bases at J; junction bases unmatched: 6. This CDR3 reads CASSQGTGVPHEQFF. The CDR3 DNA follows: TGTGCCAGCAGCCAAGGGACAGGGGTTCCGCATGAGCAGTTCTTC.

The V gene is TRBV6-5, the J gene TRBJ1-2, with TRBD1 identical over 12 bases. Germline loops: CDR1 MNHEY, CDR2 SVGAGI. V lost 5 bases, J lost 3 bases, and 4 bases stayed unmatched. This CDR3 spans 15 amino acids. The CDR3 DNA reads TGTGCCAGCAGTCAGGGACAGGGGGCTTACTATGGCTACACCTTC. Amino acids: CASSQGQGAYYGYTF.

The V and J genes are TRBV27 and TRBJ2-7; D is possibly TRBD1 (6 bases). The V and J ends lost 1 base and 5 bases respectively, with 9 bases between them. Germline V gene sequence: CDR1 MNHEY, CDR2 SMNVEV (reference sequence). The CDR3 is 13 amino acids. The CDR3 loop reads CASSLYRADEQYF. The CDR3 coding sequence is TGTGCCAGCAGTTTATACAGGGCCGACGAGCAGTACTTC.

This clone showed up just once. CDR3: CASSQGEGGNQPQHF. The DNA of the CDR3 is TGCGCCAGCAGCCAAGGGGAGGGAGGTAATCAGCCCCAGCATTTT. The chain employs TRBV4-1 and TRBJ1-5; D unclear. This CDR3 is 15 amino acids long. Trimming removed 1 base at V and 4 bases at J, with 11 bases between. Germline assignment: CDR1 MGHRA and CDR2 YSYEKL.

This clone was picked up a small number of times. The rearrangement joins TRBV11-2 to TRBJ2-1, with 8 bases aligning to TRBD2. Per germline, CDR1 SGHAT and CDR2 FQNNGV. J gave up 0 bases and V 3 bases, and 7 bases lay outside the gene matches. This CDR3 region has 17 residues. CDR3 sequence (DNA): TGTGCCAGCAGCTTCCACAGCGGGGGTCTCTCCTACAATGAGCAGTTCTTC. Its translation is CASSFHSGGLSYNEQFF.

This chain joins TRBV14 and TRBJ1-2, with 7 positions matching TRBD1. This CDR3 is built from 14 residues. Germline-derived CDR1 and CDR2 are SGHDN and FVKESK. V gave up 6 bases and J gave up 4 bases; unmatched junction bases: 8. This chain's CDR3 is CASSLNRDSYGYTF. The CDR3 nucleotides are TGTGCCAGCAGTCTCAACCGGGACAGCTATGGCTACACCTTC.

This rearrangement joins TRBV5-1 to TRBJ1-1; TRBD1 matches at 8 bases. From germline, CDR1 is SGHRS and CDR2 YFSETQ. The trim removed 6 bases at V and 5 bases at J, leaving 9 bases unmatched. The CDR3 runs 14 residues. CDR3 DNA sequence: TGCGCCAGCACGAACCGGACAGGGATGACTGAAGCTTTCTTT. It codes for CASTNRTGMTEAFF.

The chain recombines TRBV10-3 with TRBJ2-3; weak D call: TRBD1 (7 bases). The CDR3 is made up of 13 amino acids. Trimming shortened V by 6 bases and J by 3 bases, and 10 bases separated the two germline ends. The germline gives CDR1 ENHRY, CDR2 SYGVKD. The CDR3 region has the DNA TGTGCCATCAGGGAGGGGGCGACAGATACGCAGTATTTT. It specifies CAIREGATDTQYF.

The J gene is TRBJ1-6, the V gene TRBV19; 9 bases are a match to TRBD1. Germline CDR1 reads LNHDA; CDR2 reads SQIVND (reference sequence). With V trimmed by 0 bases and J by 10 bases, 7 bases remained unmatched. The CDR3 has 16 amino acids. CDR3 region: CASSIEPGQGNSPLHF. DNA for the CDR3: TGTGCCAGTAGTATAGAGCCCGGACAGGGGAACTCACCCCTCCACTTT.